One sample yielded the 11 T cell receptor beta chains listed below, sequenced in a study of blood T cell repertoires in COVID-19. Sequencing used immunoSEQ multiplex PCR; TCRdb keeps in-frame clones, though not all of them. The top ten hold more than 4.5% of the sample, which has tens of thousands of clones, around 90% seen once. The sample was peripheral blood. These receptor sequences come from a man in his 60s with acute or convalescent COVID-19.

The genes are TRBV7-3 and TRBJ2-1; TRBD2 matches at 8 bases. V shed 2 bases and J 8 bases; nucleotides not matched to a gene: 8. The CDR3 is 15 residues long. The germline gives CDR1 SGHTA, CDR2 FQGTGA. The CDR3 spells CASSLGLAGVDEQFF. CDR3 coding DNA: TGTGCCAGCAGCTTAGGACTAGCAGGAGTAGATGAGCAGTTCTTC.

The DNA of the CDR3 is TGTGCCAGCAGCCCCATAGCGAGCTCCTACAATGAGCAGTTCTTC. Amino acid sequence: CASSPIASSYNEQFF. The V and J genes are TRBV7-3 and TRBJ2-1; TRBD2 is a possible D gene (5 bases). This CDR3 spans 15 amino acids. The germline V gene encodes CDR1 SGHTA and CDR2 FQGTGA. V dropped 5 bases and J dropped 0 bases, with 11 bases sitting between them.

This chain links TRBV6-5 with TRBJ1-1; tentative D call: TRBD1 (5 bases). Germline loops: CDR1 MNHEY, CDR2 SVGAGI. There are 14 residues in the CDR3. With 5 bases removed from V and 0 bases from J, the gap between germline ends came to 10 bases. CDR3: CASSTRVMNTEAFF. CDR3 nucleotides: TGTGCCAGCAGTACCAGGGTGATGAACACTGAAGCTTTCTTT.

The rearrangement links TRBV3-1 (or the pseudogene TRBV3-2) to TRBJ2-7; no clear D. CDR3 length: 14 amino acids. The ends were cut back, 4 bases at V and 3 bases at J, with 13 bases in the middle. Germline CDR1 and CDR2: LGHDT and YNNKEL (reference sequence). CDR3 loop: CASSPDPLGYEQYF. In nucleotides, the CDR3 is TGTGCCAGCAGCCCTGATCCCCTAGGCTACGAGCAGTACTTC.

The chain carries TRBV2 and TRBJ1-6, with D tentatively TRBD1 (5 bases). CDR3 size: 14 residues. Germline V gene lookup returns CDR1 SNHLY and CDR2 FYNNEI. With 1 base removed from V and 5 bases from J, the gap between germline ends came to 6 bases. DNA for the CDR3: TGTGCCAGCAGTGAAGGCAGGGATAATTCACCCCTCCACTTT. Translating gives CASSEGRDNSPLHF.

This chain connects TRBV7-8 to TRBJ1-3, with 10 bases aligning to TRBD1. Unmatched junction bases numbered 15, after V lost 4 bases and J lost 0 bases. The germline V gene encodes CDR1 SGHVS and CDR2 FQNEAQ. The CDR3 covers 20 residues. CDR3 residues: CASSSKGTGDEKFSGNTIYF. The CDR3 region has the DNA TGTGCCAGCAGCTCTAAGGGGACAGGGGACGAAAAATTCTCTGGAAACACCATATATTTT.

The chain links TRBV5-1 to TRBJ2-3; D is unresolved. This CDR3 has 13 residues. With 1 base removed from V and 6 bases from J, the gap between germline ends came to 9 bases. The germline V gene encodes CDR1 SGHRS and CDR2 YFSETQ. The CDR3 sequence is CASSLKSSDTQYF. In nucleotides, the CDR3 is TGCGCCAGCAGCTTGAAATCATCCGATACGCAGTATTTT.

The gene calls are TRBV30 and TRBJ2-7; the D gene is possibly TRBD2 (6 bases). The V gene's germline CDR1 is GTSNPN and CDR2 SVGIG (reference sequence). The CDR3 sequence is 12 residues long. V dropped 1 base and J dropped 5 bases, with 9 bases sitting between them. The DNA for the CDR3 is TGTGCCTGGAGTGCCGCGGGGAACGAGCAGTACTTC. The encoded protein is CAWSAAGNEQYF. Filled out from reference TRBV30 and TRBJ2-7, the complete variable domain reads SQTIHQWPATLVQPVGSPLSLECTVEGTSNPNLYWYRQAAGRGLQLLFYSVGIGQISSEVPQNLSASRPQDRQFILSSKKLLLSDSGFYLCAWSAAGNEQYFGPGTRLTVT.

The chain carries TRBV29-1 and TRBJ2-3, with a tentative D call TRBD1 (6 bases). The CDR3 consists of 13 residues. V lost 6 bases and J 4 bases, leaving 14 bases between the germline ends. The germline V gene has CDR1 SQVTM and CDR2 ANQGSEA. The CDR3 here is CSVGRQAADTQYF. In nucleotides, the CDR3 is TGCAGCGTAGGGCGACAGGCAGCAGATACGCAGTATTTT.

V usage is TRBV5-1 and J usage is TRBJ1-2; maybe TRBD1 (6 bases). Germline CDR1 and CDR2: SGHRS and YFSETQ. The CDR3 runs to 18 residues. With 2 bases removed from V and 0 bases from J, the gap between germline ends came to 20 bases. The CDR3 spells CASSFRTARGLANYGYTF. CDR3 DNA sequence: TGCGCCAGCAGCTTCCGGACAGCGCGGGGACTAGCTAACTATGGCTACACCTTC. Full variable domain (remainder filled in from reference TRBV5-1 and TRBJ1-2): KAGVTQTPRYLIKTRGQQVTLSCSPISGHRSVSWYQQTPGQGLQFLFEYFSETQRNKGNFPGRFSGRQFSNSRSEMNVSTLELGDSALYLCASSFRTARGLANYGYTFGSGTRLTVV.

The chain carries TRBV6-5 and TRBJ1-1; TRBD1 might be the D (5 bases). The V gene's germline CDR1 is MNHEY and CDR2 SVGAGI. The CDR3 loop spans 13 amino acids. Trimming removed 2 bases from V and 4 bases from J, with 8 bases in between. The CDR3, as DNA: TGTGCCAGCAGTTACGGGGCAATCACTGAAGCTTTCTTT. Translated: CASSYGAITEAFF.